The table lists the clone carrying this T cell receptor beta chain with a few counts. Its antigen is not identified. This sample includes further DNA sequences coding for the same CDR3. The data derive from a study of OX40 agonist ivuxolimab in advanced cancers. Findings and caveats of the study: Expanded clones were, on average, more numerous among CD8+ T cells than CD4+.

This table comes from immunoSEQ multiplex PCR, and its TCRdb copy is limited to in-frame clones, with some not included. The sample consists of some 55,000 clones, 80% of them appearing once. Germline-derived CDR1 and CDR2 are LGHNA and YNFKEQ. This CDR3 comprises 15 residues. The V gene end was trimmed by 1 base and the J gene end by 2 bases; junction bases not matched to a gene: 1. This TCR came from an adult with an advanced solid tumor such as melanoma, head and neck, liver or kidney cancer. The source was CD4+ or CD8+ T cells sorted from blood, collected in a trial of the OX40 agonist ivuxolimab. The V and J genes are TRBV4-2 and TRBJ2-5, with 10 bases lining up with TRBD2. CDR3 DNA sequence: TGTGCCAGCAGCCAAGCGACTAGCGGGCAAGAGACCCAGTACTTC. Protein: CASSQATSGQETQYF.